This T cell receptor beta chain was retrieved from a study of vaccination effects on CD4 cells after COVID-19. The overall study: Participants completed two doses of the BNT162b2 or mRNA-1273 vaccine.

For this clone: Its cognate antigen is unknown.

Study-level findings and limits: At late timepoints after vaccination, vaccine- and infection-induced clones shrank markedly.

Profiled with immunoSEQ multiplex PCR; TCRdb holds only in-frame clones, not every one. The data contain around 45,000 clones, 60% to 85% of them singletons. Cells that had been cultured for ten to eleven days were the source of isolated CD4+ T cells. On days 3 and 7, fresh IL-2 medium replaced half the medium. The CDR3 is 17 amino acids. V lost 0 bases, J lost 2 bases, and 3 bases stayed unmatched. Looked up from germline, CDR1 is SGHDN and CDR2 is FVKESK. The source material was CD4+ T cells from PBMCs cultured without peptide, sampled before COVID-19 vaccination. This chain joins TRBV14 and TRBJ2-1; 11 bases fit TRBD2. This receptor was taken from a human donor who had a prior SARS-CoV-2 infection. The CDR3 protein is CASSQDLAGGAYNEQFF. The CDR3 DNA reads as TGTGCCAGCAGCCAAGATCTAGCGGGGGGTGCCTACAATGAGCAGTTCTTC.